The TCR beta chain described here comes from a study of CD8+CD57+ T cells in acquired aplastic anemia. Overall study context: Across the sorted CD4+ and CD8+ cells, DNA amounts averaged roughly 3 ug.

Genomic DNA acted as the template from which TCR beta VDJ combination and CDR3 sequence profiling were carried out. TCRdb re-called the reads through MiXCR, storing one row per CDR3 protein. The sample holds some 200,000 distinct CDR3 sequences; 65% are singletons and the top ten take 58%. Sequenced patients had shown CD8+CD57+ cell expansion by flow cytometry. With no exception, the patients had severe acquired aplastic anemia. Germline CDR1 SQVTM, CDR2 ANQGSEA. The CDR3 spans 14 residues. About this clonotype: At one of its ends the junction is not consistent with the germline gene, which may arise from a read error.

The sequenced material came from sorted CD4+, CD8+, or CD8+CD57+ T cells (not recorded which) from PBMCs. The rearrangement uses TRBV29-1 and TRBJ2-3, with TRBD1 matching over 9 bases. This TCR was sampled from a human donor with aplastic anemia. Here the CDR3 DNA reads TGCAGCGTCGAAGGACAGGGGAGTAAAGATACGCAGTATTTT. Its protein product is CSVEGQGSKDTQYF.